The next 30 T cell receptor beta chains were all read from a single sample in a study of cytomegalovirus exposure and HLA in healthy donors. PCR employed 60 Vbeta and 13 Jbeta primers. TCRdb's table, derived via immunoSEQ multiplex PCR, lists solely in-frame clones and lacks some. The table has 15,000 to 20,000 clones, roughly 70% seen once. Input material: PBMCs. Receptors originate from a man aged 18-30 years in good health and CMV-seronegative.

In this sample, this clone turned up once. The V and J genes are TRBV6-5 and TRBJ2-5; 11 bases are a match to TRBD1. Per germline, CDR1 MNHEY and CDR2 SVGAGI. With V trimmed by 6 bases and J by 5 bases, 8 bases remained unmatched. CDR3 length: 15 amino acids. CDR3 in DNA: TGTGCCAGCAGCTACGGACAGGGGGCCTGGGAGACCCAGTACTTC. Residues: CASSYGQGAWETQYF.

CDR3 loop: CASSLGGNASPLHF. CDR3 sequence (DNA): TGTGCCAGCAGCTTGGGAGGGAATGCGTCACCCCTCCACTTT. The rearrangement joins TRBV5-6 to TRBJ1-6; D not resolved. The V gene's germline CDR1 is SGHDT and CDR2 YYEEEE. The CDR3 has 14 amino acids. The V end lost 0 bases, the J end lost 10 bases, and 11 bases lay between the germline ends.

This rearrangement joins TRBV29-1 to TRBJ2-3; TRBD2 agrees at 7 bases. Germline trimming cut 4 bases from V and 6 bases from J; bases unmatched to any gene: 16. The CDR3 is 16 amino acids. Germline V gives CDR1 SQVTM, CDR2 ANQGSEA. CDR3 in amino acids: CSVVGRAGEYWDTQYF. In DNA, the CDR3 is TGCAGCGTTGTGGGCCGTGCGGGGGAGTATTGGGATACGCAGTATTTT.

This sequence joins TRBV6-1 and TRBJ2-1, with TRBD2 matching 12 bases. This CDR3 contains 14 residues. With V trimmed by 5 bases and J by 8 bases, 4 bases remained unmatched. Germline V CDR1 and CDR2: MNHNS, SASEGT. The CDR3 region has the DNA TGTGCCAGCAGTAGACTAGCGGGAGAATATGAGCAGTTCTTC. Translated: CASSRLAGEYEQFF.

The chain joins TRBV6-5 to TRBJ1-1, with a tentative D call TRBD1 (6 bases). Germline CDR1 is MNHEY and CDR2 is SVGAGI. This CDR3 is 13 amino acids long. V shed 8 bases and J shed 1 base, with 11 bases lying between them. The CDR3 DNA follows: TGTGCCAGCCATAAGGGACAGAACACTGAAGCTTTCTTT. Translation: CASHKGQNTEAFF.

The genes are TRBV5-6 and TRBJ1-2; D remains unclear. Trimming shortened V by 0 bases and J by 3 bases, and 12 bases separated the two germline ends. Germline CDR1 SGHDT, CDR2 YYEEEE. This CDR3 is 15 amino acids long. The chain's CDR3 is CASSLGPGRDYGYTF. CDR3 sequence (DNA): TGTGCCAGCAGCTTGGGTCCAGGTCGTGACTATGGCTACACCTTC.

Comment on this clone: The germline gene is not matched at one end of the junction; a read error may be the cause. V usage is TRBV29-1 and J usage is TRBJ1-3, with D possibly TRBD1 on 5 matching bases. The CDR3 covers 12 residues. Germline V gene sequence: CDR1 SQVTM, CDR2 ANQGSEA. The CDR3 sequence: CSALGAGHTIYF. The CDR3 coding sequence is TGCAGCGCCCTAGGGGCTGGACACACCATATATTTT.

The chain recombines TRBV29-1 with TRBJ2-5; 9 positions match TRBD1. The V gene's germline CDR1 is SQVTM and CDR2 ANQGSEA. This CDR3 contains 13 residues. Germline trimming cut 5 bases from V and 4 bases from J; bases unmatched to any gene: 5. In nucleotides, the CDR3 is TGCAGCGTTCAACAGGGGGCTCGAGAGACCCAGTACTTC. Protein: CSVQQGARETQYF.

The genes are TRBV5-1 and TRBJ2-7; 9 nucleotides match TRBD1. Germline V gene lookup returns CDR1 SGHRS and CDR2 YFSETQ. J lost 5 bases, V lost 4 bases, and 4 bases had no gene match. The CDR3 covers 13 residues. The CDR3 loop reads CASSGTGLNEQYF. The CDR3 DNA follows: TGCGCCAGCAGCGGGACAGGGTTAAACGAGCAGTACTTC.

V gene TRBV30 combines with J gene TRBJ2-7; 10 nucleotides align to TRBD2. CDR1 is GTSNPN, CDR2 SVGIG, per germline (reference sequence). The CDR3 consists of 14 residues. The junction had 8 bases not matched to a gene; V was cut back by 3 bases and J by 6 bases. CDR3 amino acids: CAWRPLAGGIEQYF. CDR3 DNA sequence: TGTGCCTGGAGGCCATTAGCGGGGGGAATCGAGCAGTACTTC.

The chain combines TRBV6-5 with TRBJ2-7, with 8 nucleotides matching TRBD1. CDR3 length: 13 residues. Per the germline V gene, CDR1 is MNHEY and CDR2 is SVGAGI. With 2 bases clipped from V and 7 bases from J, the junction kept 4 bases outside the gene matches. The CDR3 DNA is TGTGCCAGCAGTTACAGGACAGGGAGAGAGCAGTACTTC. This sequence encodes CASSYRTGREQYF.

The CDR3 DNA is TGTGCCAGCTCACCACGGACTTTGGCAACTAATGAAAAACTGTTTTTT. Residues: CASSPRTLATNEKLFF. The rearrangement uses TRBV18 and TRBJ1-4; D gene uncertain. CDR1 is KGHSH and CDR2 is LQKENI in the germline V gene. V lost 1 base and J 0 bases, leaving 9 bases between the germline ends. The CDR3 runs to 16 residues.

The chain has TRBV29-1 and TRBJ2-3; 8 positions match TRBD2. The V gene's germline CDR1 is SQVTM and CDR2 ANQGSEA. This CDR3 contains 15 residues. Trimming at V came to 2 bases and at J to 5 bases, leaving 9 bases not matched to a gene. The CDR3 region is CSVELAGYRGDTQYF. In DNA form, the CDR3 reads TGCAGCGTTGAATTAGCGGGATACCGGGGAGATACGCAGTATTTT.

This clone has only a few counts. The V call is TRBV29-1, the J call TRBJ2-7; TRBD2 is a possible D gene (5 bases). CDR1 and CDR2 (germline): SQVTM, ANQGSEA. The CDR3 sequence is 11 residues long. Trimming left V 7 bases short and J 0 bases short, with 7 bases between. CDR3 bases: TGCAGCGCGGGGAACTCCTACGAGCAGTACTTC. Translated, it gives CSAGNSYEQYF.

The CDR3 bases are TGTGCCAGCAGTTACTCGTCTGGGGGGCAGCCCCAGCATTTT. This sequence encodes CASSYSSGGQPQHF. The chain employs TRBV6-6 and TRBJ1-5; D perhaps matches TRBD1 (5 bases). Germline V gene data show CDR1 as MNHNY and CDR2 as SVGAGI (reference sequence). Trimming stripped 0 bases from V and 7 bases from J, with 10 bases between. CDR3 size: 14 residues.

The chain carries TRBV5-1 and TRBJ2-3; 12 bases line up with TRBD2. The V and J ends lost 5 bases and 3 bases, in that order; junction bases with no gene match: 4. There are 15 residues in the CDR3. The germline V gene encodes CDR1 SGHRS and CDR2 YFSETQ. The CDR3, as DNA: TGCGCCAGCAGTCGGCTAGCGGGGGGGACAGATACGCAGTATTTT. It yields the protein CASSRLAGGTDTQYF.

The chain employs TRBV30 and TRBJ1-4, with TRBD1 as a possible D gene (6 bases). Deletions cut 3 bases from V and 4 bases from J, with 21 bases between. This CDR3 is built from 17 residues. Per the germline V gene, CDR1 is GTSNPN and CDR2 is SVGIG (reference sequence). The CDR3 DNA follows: TGTGCCTGGAGCGACCTAACCCGGACAGTAGTTAATGAAAAACTGTTTTTT. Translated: CAWSDLTRTVVNEKLFF.

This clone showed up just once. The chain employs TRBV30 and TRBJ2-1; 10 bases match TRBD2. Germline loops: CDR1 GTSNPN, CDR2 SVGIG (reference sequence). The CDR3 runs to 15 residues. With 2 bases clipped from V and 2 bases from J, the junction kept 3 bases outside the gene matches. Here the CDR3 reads CAWSFTSGAYNEQFF. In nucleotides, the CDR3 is TGTGCCTGGAGTTTTACTAGCGGGGCCTACAATGAGCAGTTCTTC.

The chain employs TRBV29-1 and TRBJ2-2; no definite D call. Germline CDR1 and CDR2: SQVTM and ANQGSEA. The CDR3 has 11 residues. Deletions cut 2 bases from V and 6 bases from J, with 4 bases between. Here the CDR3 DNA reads TGCAGCGTTGAAAGAGCCGGGGAGCTGTTTTTT. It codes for CSVERAGELFF.

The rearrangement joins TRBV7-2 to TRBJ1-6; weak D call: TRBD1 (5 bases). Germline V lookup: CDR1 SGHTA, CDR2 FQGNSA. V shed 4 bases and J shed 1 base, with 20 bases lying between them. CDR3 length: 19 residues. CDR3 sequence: CASSSDGRDARSYNSPLHF. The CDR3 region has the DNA TGTGCCAGCAGCTCGGACGGGAGGGACGCGAGGTCCTATAATTCACCCCTCCACTTT.

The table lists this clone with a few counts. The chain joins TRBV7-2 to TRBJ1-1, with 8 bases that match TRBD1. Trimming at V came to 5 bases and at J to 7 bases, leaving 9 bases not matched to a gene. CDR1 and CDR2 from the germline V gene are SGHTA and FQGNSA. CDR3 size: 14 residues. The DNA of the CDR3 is TGTGCCAGCAGCAAGGACAGGGCTGCTGGTGAAGCTTTCTTT. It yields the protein CASSKDRAAGEAFF. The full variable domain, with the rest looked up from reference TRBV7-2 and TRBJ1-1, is GAGVSQSPSNKVTEKGKDVELRCDPISGHTALYWYRQSLGQGLEFLIYFQGNSAPDKSGLPSDRFSAERTGGSVSTLTIQRTQQEDSAVYLCASSKDRAAGEAFFGQGTRLTVV.

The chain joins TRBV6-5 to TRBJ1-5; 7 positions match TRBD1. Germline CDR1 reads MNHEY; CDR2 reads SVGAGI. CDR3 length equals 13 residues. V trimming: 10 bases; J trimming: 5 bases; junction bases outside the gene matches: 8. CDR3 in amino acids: CANRRQGDQPQHF. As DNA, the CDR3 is TGTGCCAACCGGAGACAGGGAGATCAGCCCCAGCATTTT.

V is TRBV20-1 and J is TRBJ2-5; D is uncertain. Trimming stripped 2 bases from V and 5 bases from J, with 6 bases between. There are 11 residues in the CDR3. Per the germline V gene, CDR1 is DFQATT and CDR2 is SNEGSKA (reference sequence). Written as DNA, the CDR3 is TGCAGTGCTAGAATTCTCGAGACCCAGTACTTC. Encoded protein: CSARILETQYF.

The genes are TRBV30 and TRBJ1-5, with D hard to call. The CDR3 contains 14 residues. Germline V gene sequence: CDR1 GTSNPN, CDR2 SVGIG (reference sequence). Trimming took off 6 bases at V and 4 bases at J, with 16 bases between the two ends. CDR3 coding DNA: TGTGCCTGTACACACGCGGGATTAAATCAGCCCCAGCATTTT. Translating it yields CACTHAGLNQPQHF. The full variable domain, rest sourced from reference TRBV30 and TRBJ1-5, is SQTIHQWPATLVQPVGSPLSLECTVEGTSNPNLYWYRQAAGRGLQLLFYSVGIGQISSEVPQNLSASRPQDRQFILSSKKLLLSDSGFYLCACTHAGLNQPQHFGDGTRLSIL.

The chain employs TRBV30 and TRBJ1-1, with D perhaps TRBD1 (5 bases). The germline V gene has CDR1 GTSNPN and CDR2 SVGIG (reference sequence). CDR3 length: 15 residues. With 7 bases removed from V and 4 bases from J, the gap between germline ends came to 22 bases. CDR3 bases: TGTGCCTCCTCGGGGGGGACGAGTCCTTCCACTGAAGCTTTCTTT. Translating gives CASSGGTSPSTEAFF.

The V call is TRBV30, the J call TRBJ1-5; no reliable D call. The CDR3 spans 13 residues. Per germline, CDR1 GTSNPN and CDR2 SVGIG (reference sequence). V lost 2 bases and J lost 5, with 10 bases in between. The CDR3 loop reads CAWSREGDQPQHF. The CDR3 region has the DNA TGTGCCTGGAGTCGAGAGGGTGATCAGCCCCAGCATTTT.

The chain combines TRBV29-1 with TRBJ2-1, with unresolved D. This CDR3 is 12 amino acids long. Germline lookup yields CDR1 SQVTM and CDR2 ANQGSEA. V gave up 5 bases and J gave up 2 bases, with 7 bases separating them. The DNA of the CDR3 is TGCAGCGTTCTGCAGACCTACAATGAGCAGTTCTTC. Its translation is CSVLQTYNEQFF.

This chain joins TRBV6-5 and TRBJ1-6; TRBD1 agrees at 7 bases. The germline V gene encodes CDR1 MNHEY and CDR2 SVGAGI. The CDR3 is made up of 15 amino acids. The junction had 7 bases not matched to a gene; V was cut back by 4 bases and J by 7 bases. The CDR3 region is CASSSGTADNSPLHF. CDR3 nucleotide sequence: TGTGCCAGCAGTTCCGGGACAGCAGACAATTCACCCCTCCACTTT.

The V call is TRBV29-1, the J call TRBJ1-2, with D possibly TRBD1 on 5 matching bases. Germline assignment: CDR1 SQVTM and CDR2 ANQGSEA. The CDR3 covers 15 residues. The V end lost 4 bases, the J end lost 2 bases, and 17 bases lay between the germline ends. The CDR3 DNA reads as TGCAGCGTTGTAGGGGCTCTAGTCGAGAACTATGGCTACACCTTC. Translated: CSVVGALVENYGYTF.

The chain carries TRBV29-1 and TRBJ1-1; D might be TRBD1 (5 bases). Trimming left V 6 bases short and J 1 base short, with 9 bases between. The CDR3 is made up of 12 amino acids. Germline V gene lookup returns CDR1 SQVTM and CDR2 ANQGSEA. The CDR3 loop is CSVKGQNTEAFF. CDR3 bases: TGCAGCGTAAAAGGACAGAACACTGAAGCTTTCTTT.